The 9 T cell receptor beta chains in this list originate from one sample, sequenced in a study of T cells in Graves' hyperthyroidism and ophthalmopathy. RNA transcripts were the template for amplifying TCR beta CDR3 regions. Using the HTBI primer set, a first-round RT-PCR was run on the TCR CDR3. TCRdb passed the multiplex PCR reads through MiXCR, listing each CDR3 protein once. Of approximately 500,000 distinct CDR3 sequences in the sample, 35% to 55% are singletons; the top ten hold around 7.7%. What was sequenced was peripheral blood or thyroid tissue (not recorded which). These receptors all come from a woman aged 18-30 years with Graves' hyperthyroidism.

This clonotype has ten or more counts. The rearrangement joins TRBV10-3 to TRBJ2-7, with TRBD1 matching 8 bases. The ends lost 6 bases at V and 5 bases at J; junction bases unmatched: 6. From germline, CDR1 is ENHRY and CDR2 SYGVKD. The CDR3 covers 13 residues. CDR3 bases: TGTGCCATCAGCGGACAGGGAGACGACGAGCAGTACTTC. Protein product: CAISGQGDDEQYF.

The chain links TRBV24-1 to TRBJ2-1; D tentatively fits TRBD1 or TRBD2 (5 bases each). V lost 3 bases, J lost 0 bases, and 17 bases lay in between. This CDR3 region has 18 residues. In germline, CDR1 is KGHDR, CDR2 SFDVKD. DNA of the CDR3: TGTGCCACCAGTGATCCGACCCCAACAGGAGGCTCCTACAATGAGCAGTTCTTC. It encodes CATSDPTPTGGSYNEQFF.

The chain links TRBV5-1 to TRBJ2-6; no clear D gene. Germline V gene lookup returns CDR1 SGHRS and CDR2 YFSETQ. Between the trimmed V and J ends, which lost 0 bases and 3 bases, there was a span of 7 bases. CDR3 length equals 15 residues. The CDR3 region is CASSLDAFGANVLTF. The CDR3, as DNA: TGCGCCAGCAGCTTGGACGCCTTTGGGGCCAACGTCCTGACTTTC. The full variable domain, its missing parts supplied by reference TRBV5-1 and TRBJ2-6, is KAGVTQTPRYLIKTRGQQVTLSCSPISGHRSVSWYQQTPGQGLQFLFEYFSETQRNKGNFPGRFSGRQFSNSRSEMNVSTLELGDSALYLCASSLDAFGANVLTFGAGSRLTVL.

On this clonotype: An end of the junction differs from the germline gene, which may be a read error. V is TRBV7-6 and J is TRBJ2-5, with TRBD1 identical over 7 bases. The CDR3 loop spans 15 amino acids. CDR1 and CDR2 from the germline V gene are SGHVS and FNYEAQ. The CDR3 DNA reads TGCGCCAGCAGCCAAGGCCTCCTACGGGGACAGCCCCAGTACTTC. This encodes CASSQGLLRGQPQYF. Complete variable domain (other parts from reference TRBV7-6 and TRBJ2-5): GAGVSQSPRYKVTKRGQDVALRCDPISGHVSLYWYRQALGQGPEFLTYFNYEAQQDKSGLPNDRFSAERPEGSISTLTIQRTEQRDSAMYRCASSQGLLRGQPQYFGPGTRLLVL.

CDR3 in amino acids: CASSLAEGAIYEQYF. The CDR3 region has the DNA TGTGCCAGCAGCTTAGCGGAGGGGGCAATATACGAGCAGTACTTC. The chain carries TRBV7-2 and TRBJ2-7; the D gene is possibly TRBD1 (7 bases). V lost 0 bases to trimming and J lost 4 bases, with 13 bases between them. The germline CDR1 and CDR2 sequences are SGHTA and FQGNSA. This CDR3 has 15 residues.

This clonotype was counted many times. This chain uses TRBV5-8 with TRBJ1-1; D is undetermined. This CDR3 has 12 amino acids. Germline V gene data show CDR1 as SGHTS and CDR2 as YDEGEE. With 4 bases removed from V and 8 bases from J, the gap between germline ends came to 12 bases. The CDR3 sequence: CASSVTPKEAFF. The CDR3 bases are TGTGCCAGCAGCGTGACACCGAAGGAAGCTTTCTTT.

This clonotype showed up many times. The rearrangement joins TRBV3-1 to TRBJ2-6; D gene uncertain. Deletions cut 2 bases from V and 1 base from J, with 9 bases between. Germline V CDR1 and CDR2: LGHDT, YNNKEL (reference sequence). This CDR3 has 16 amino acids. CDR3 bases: TGTGCCAGCAGCCAACATCCTTTTTCTGGGGCCAACGTCCTGACTTTC. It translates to CASSQHPFSGANVLTF.

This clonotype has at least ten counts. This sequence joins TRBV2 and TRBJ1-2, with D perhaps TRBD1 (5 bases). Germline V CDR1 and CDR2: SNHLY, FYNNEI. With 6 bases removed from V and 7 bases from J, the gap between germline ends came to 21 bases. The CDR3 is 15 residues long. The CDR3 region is CASRTLGGAISGYTF. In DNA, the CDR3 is TGTGCCAGCAGAACCCTGGGGGGAGCGATTTCTGGCTACACCTTC.

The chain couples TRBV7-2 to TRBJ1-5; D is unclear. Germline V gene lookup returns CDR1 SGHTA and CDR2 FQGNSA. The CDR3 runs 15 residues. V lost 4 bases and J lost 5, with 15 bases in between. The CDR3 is CASSWGLSSDQPQHF. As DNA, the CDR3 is TGTGCCAGCAGCTGGGGTCTTTCCTCCGATCAGCCCCAGCATTTT.